Here is one TCR beta chain with its context. Using a J-beta primer mix together with a sample-barcoded 5' primer, a second PCR was run for roughly 6 to 12 cycles. Sequencing of every sample gave 3 million or more CDR3-containing paired-end reads. TCRdb recomputed calls from the 5' RACE reads with MiXCR, one row per CDR3 protein. Of hundreds of thousands of distinct CDR3 sequences in the sample, roughly 26% were seen once. The sample is drawn from a study of blood T cells in healthy people across ages. Per the germline V gene, CDR1 is LGHDT and CDR2 is YNNKEL (reference sequence). The CDR3 totals 16 residues. With 4 bases removed from V and 7 bases from J, the gap between germline ends came to 17 bases. The data also belong to a second study, concerning T cells of mothers and their children.

Source material: blood. The receptor comes from a boy aged 10-17 years in good health. The rearrangement links TRBV3-1 to TRBJ1-6; D remains unclear. CDR3 coding DNA: TGTGCCAGCAGCCTAATCGGTGGGAAATCAAATTCACCCCTCCACTTT. Its translation is CASSLIGGKSNSPLHF.